The 32 T cell receptor beta chains presented below share a single source sample, sequenced in a study of blood T cell repertoires in COVID-19. Sequencing used immunoSEQ multiplex PCR; TCRdb keeps in-frame clones, though not all of them. The table lists some 96,000 clones, around nine tenths of them singletons, with approximately 10% in the top ten. Input material: peripheral blood. Source of these receptors: a man aged 50 to 59 with acute or convalescent COVID-19.

The chain recombines TRBV15 with TRBJ1-2, with 7 bases aligning to TRBD1. V dropped 5 bases and J dropped 4; count of bases not matched to a gene: 7. The CDR3 sequence is 14 residues long. Germline V CDR1 and CDR2: LNHNV, YYDKDF (reference sequence). CDR3 bases: TGTGCCACCAGCGTCGACGGGACAGTCTATGGCTACACCTTC. It encodes CATSVDGTVYGYTF.

About this clone: Other DNA sequences in this specimen translate into the identical CDR3. The V gene is TRBV5-1, the J gene TRBJ1-2; D unresolved. Trimming cost V 1 base and J 2 bases, with 6 bases left between them. The length of the CDR3 is 13 residues. The germline CDR1 and CDR2 sequences are SGHRS and YFSETQ. The CDR3: CASSLSGNYGYTF. The CDR3 DNA sequence: TGCGCCAGCAGCTTGTCGGGAAACTATGGCTACACCTTC.

The V call is TRBV14, the J call TRBJ2-2; D uncertain. This CDR3 is built from 17 residues. V was clipped by 2 bases and J by 6 bases, with 19 bases between them. Germline-derived CDR1 and CDR2 are SGHDN and FVKESK. This CDR3 is CASSQFRQLSPAGELFF. The CDR3 DNA follows: TGTGCCAGCAGCCAATTCCGACAACTGTCGCCTGCCGGGGAGCTGTTTTTT. The full variable domain, rest sourced from reference TRBV14 and TRBJ2-2, is EAGVTQFPSHSVIEKGQTVTLRCDPISGHDNLYWYRRVMGKEIKFLLHFVKESKQDESGMPNNRFLAERTGGTYSTLKVQPAELEDSGVYFCASSQFRQLSPAGELFFGEGSRLTVL.

The chain has TRBV27 and TRBJ2-3; 9 positions match TRBD2. The J segment lost 4 bases and the V segment lost 6 bases, leaving 5 bases of the junction unmatched. Germline V gene lookup returns CDR1 MNHEY and CDR2 SMNVEV (reference sequence). The CDR3 runs to 14 residues. The CDR3 DNA is TGTGCCAGCAGCCATAGCGGGAGTGCAGATACGCAGTATTTT. Its protein is CASSHSGSADTQYF.

V is TRBV2 and J is TRBJ2-1, with TRBD2 identical over 8 bases. The germline V gene has CDR1 SNHLY and CDR2 FYNNEI. Trimming took 6 bases from V and 4 from J; bases not matched to a gene: 5. This CDR3 has 14 amino acids. This chain's CDR3 is CASSGTRGYNEQFF. The CDR3 DNA follows: TGTGCCAGCAGCGGGACTAGGGGTTACAATGAGCAGTTCTTC.

The gene calls are TRBV6-5 and TRBJ1-2; TRBD1 matches 9 bases. This CDR3 has 14 amino acids. The ends lost 6 bases at V and 4 bases at J; junction bases unmatched: 6. Looked up from germline, CDR1 is MNHEY and CDR2 is SVGAGI. The CDR3 protein is CASRPTGGGYGYTF. DNA of the CDR3: TGTGCCAGCAGGCCCACAGGGGGCGGCTATGGCTACACCTTC.

This chain links TRBV7-9 with TRBJ1-2; D gene uncertain. CDR1 and CDR2 from the germline V gene are SEHNR and FQNEAQ (reference sequence). This CDR3 has 14 residues. V was shortened by 1 base and J by 0 bases, with 6 bases between the two germline ends. The CDR3 nucleotides read TGTGCCAGCAGCTTAGTTCCGGCTAACTATGGCTACACCTTC. Translating it yields CASSLVPANYGYTF.

This chain uses TRBV28 with TRBJ2-5, with 9 nucleotides matching TRBD2. The germline CDR1 and CDR2 sequences are MDHEN and SYDVKM. CDR3 length equals 15 residues. V shed 4 bases and J 3 bases; nucleotides not matched to a gene: 6. The DNA of the CDR3 is TGTGCCAGCAGTTCTAGCGGGGTGGGAGAAGAGACCCAGTACTTC. This translates into CASSSSGVGEETQYF.

This chain joins TRBV3-1 (or the pseudogene TRBV3-2) and TRBJ1-2; TRBD1 matches 8 bases. Germline CDR1 and CDR2: LGHDT and YNNKEL (reference sequence). The CDR3 runs 14 residues. With V trimmed by 2 bases and J by 7 bases, 6 bases remained unmatched. The DNA of the CDR3 is TGTGCCAGCAGCCAACCGGGACAGGTGCTTGGCTACACCTTC. It specifies CASSQPGQVLGYTF.

This CDR3 reads CASDTTYNEQFF. Here the CDR3 DNA reads TGTGCCAGCGACACCACCTACAATGAGCAGTTCTTC. The chain couples TRBV6-5 to TRBJ2-1; unclear D gene. With 8 bases removed from V and 2 bases from J, the gap between germline ends came to 7 bases. This CDR3 comprises 12 residues. CDR1 MNHEY and CDR2 SVGAGI come from the germline V gene.

This clone was recorded a few times. V gene TRBV7-5 combines with J gene TRBJ1-4. TRBV7-5 is marked as a pseudogene. There are 16 residues in the CDR3. The CDR3 here is CVRSLASQGGDEKLFF. DNA for the CDR3: TGTGTCAGAAGCTTAGCTTCTCAGGGAGGAGATGAAAAACTGTTTTTT.

The rearrangement links TRBV28 to TRBJ2-7, with 8 bases that match TRBD2. V lost 2 bases, J lost 3 bases, and 9 bases stayed unmatched. The V gene's germline CDR1 is MDHEN and CDR2 SYDVKM. The CDR3 sequence is 16 residues long. The CDR3 spells CASSLGGGTRYYEQYF. In nucleotides, the CDR3 is TGTGCCAGCAGTTTAGGGGGGGGGACTAGGTACTACGAGCAGTACTTC.

This chain uses TRBV5-4 with TRBJ1-1; D perhaps matches TRBD1 (6 bases). The CDR3 has 15 amino acids. The germline CDR1 and CDR2 sequences are SGHNT and YYREEE (reference sequence). V gave up 4 bases and J gave up 1 base, with 14 bases separating them. CDR3 DNA: TGTGCCAGCAGCGGCGGACAGAACAAGAACACTGAAGCTTTCTTT. It translates to CASSGGQNKNTEAFF.

The chain has TRBV25-1 and TRBJ2-5, with 7 bases lining up with TRBD1. J lost 2 bases, V lost 6 bases, and 3 bases had no gene match. The length of the CDR3 is 13 residues. Germline values: CDR1 MGHDK, CDR2 SYGVNS. The CDR3 DNA is TGTGCCAGCAGGGGGACAGCACAAGAGACCCAGTACTTC. Translating gives CASRGTAQETQYF.

The J gene is TRBJ2-3, the V gene TRBV5-1; 9 nucleotides match TRBD1. Per the germline V gene, CDR1 is SGHRS and CDR2 is YFSETQ. The CDR3 spans 16 residues. The trim removed 4 bases at V and 0 bases at J, leaving 6 bases unmatched. The CDR3 region has the DNA TGCGCCAGCAGCCCCCCGGACAGGGGTAGCACAGATACGCAGTATTTT. The encoded protein is CASSPPDRGSTDTQYF.

The chain uses TRBV27 and TRBJ1-1; 7 bases map to TRBD1. CDR1 MNHEY and CDR2 SMNVEV come from the germline V gene (reference sequence). The CDR3 is 13 residues long. Trimming removed 4 bases from V and 5 bases from J; junction bases left unmatched: 4. In DNA, the CDR3 is TGTGCCAGCAGTTCGACAGGGCTTACTGAAGCTTTCTTT. Protein sequence: CASSSTGLTEAFF.

The chain joins TRBV3-1 (or the pseudogene TRBV3-2) to TRBJ2-1; TRBD2 matches at 7 bases. Germline V CDR1 and CDR2: LGHDT, YNNKEL (reference sequence). CDR3 size: 15 residues. V dropped 3 bases and J dropped 9; count of bases not matched to a gene: 11. In DNA form, the CDR3 reads TGTGCCAGCAGCCATTATCGGGGGGTTCAGCGTGAGCAGTTCTTC. Its translation is CASSHYRGVQREQFF.

The V call is TRBV21-1, the J call TRBJ1-1. TRBV21-1 represents a pseudogene. The CDR3 is 14 amino acids. The CDR3 loop is CASSKASGLTEAFF. As DNA, the CDR3 is TGTGCCAGCAGCAAAGCGTCCGGACTTACTGAAGCTTTCTTT.

This chain joins TRBV7-6 and TRBJ2-7; 9 nucleotides agree with TRBD1. V was clipped by 0 bases and J by 2 bases; unmatched bases: 2. The germline gives CDR1 SGHVS, CDR2 FNYEAQ. The CDR3 is made up of 15 amino acids. The CDR3 here is CASSLAGQGAYEQYF. The CDR3 DNA is TGTGCCAGCAGCTTAGCGGGACAGGGAGCCTACGAGCAGTACTTC.

This sequence joins TRBV6-5 and TRBJ1-5; 7 bases map to TRBD1. Trimming at V came to 5 bases and at J to 2 bases, leaving 6 bases not matched to a gene. Germline assignment: CDR1 MNHEY and CDR2 SVGAGI. The CDR3 consists of 15 residues. The CDR3 DNA is TGTGCCAGCAGTAGAGGGACAGTGGGCAATCAGCCCCAGCATTTT. Translating gives CASSRGTVGNQPQHF.

V usage is TRBV19 and J usage is TRBJ2-5, with 13 bases lining up with TRBD2. The V and J ends lost 2 bases and 7 bases, in that order; junction bases with no gene match: 7. This CDR3 comprises 16 residues. From germline, CDR1 is LNHDA and CDR2 SQIVND (reference sequence). CDR3 sequence reads: CASSIRLAGGEGTQYF. The CDR3, as DNA: TGTGCCAGTAGTATACGACTAGCGGGAGGAGAAGGGACCCAGTACTTC. Full variable domain (outside the CDR3, taken from reference TRBV19 and TRBJ2-5): DGGITQSPKYLFRKEGQNVTLSCEQNLNHDAMYWYRQDPGQGLRLIYYSQIVNDFQKGDIAEGYSVSREKKESFPLTVTSAQKNPTAFYLCASSIRLAGGEGTQYFGPGTRLLVL.

The chain carries TRBV6-5 and TRBJ1-5, with 8 bases identical to TRBD1. Per germline, CDR1 MNHEY and CDR2 SVGAGI. V lost 5 bases and J lost 5; bases outside the gene matches: 8. This CDR3 comprises 15 residues. CDR3 loop: CASSPGTGRDQPQHF. The CDR3 bases are TGTGCCAGCAGTCCCGGGACAGGTAGGGATCAGCCCCAGCATTTT.

The chain links TRBV11-3 to TRBJ2-1, with D perhaps TRBD2 (5 bases). CDR3 length: 13 amino acids. V lost 0 bases, J lost 14 bases, and 14 bases lay in between. Germline CDR1 SGHNT, CDR2 YENEEA. The CDR3, as DNA: TGTGCCAGCAGCTTAGAAGTAATGGCGGGTGAGTTCTTC. The encoded protein is CASSLEVMAGEFF. Supplemented by reference TRBV11-3 and TRBJ2-1, the full variable domain reads EAGVVQSPRYKIIEKKQPVAFWCNPISGHNTLYWYLQNLGQGPELLIRYENEEAVDDSQLPKDRFSAERLKGVDSTLKIQPAELGDSAVYLCASSLEVMAGEFFGPGTRLTVL.

The chain is built from TRBV5-1 and TRBJ2-7, with 11 bases identical to TRBD1. V shed 0 bases, J shed 3 bases, and the junction held 11 bases outside the gene matches. The CDR3 consists of 18 residues. In germline, CDR1 is SGHRS, CDR2 YFSETQ. The CDR3 sequence is CASSLGPPDRGLLYEQYF. DNA of the CDR3: TGCGCCAGCAGCTTGGGGCCCCCGGACAGGGGGCTACTCTACGAGCAGTACTTC.

This clone has only one observation. V usage is TRBV5-1 and J usage is TRBJ2-3; no reliable D call. V lost 0 bases to trimming and J lost 1 base, with 3 bases between them. Germline V lookup: CDR1 SGHRS, CDR2 YFSETQ. The CDR3 extends over 13 amino acids. The CDR3, as DNA: TGCGCCAGCAGCTTGGGAGGCACAGATACGCAGTATTTT. Its translation: CASSLGGTDTQYF.

This clone was picked up a small number of times. This chain connects TRBV6-5 to TRBJ1-4; 7 nucleotides align to TRBD1. There are 14 residues in the CDR3. The germline V gene has CDR1 MNHEY and CDR2 SVGAGI. With V trimmed by 7 bases and J by 4 bases, 6 bases remained unmatched. In DNA form, the CDR3 reads TGTGCCAGCACTAGACAGGGCGGTAATGAAAAACTGTTTTTT. Protein sequence: CASTRQGGNEKLFF.

V is TRBV6-5 and J is TRBJ2-7, with 10 nucleotides matching TRBD2. The CDR3 is made up of 14 amino acids. V lost 6 bases to trimming and J lost 6 bases; unmatched junction nucleotides: 8. The V gene's germline CDR1 is MNHEY and CDR2 SVGAGI. The CDR3, as DNA: TGTGCCAGCAGAACCATACTAGCGGGAAGCGAGCAGTACTTC. Residues: CASRTILAGSEQYF.

The rearrangement joins TRBV7-9 to TRBJ2-1, with 15 nucleotides matching TRBD2. Per the germline V gene, CDR1 is SEHNR and CDR2 is FQNEAQ (reference sequence). This CDR3 region has 16 residues. Losses at the gene ends were 4 bases for V and 7 bases for J; bases not matched to a gene: 5. The CDR3 DNA is TGTGCCAGCAGCTGGACTAGCGGGAGGGTCGGGAATGAGCAGTTCTTC. Its translation is CASSWTSGRVGNEQFF.

This chain links TRBV7-2 with TRBJ1-3; D not certain. Looked up from germline, CDR1 is SGHTA and CDR2 is FQGNSA. The CDR3 is 14 residues long. V lost 1 base to trimming and J lost 2 bases, with 6 bases between them. DNA of the CDR3: TGTGCCAGCAGCTTAGGTGCGCCTGGAAACACCATATATTTT. It yields the protein CASSLGAPGNTIYF.

The rearrangement links TRBV6-5 to TRBJ2-7; D is perhaps TRBD2 (5 bases). Germline CDR1 MNHEY, CDR2 SVGAGI. The CDR3 length is 16 residues. V lost 0 bases and J lost 2, with 14 bases in between. The CDR3: CASSYSTGSAAYEQYF. The CDR3 nucleotides are TGTGCCAGCAGTTACTCGACCGGGTCAGCGGCCTACGAGCAGTACTTC.

This clone has a handful of counts. This specimen includes other DNA sequences encoding the same CDR3. The chain has TRBV6-5 and TRBJ2-1; weak D call: TRBD2 (5 bases). V lost 0 bases and J 1 base, leaving 7 bases between the germline ends. Germline V gene data show CDR1 as MNHEY and CDR2 as SVGAGI. The CDR3 has 15 amino acids. The CDR3 bases are TGTGCCAGCAGTTACTCCGGCGGGTCCTACAATGAGCAGTTCTTC. It specifies CASSYSGGSYNEQFF.

This clone was seen only once. The chain recombines TRBV15 with TRBJ1-1; possible D gene TRBD1, 5 bases. V was cut by 1 base and J by 6 bases, with 18 bases left in between. The CDR3 totals 16 residues. CDR1 and CDR2 from the germline V gene are LNHNV and YYDKDF (reference sequence). For the CDR3, the DNA is TGTGCCACCAGCAGAGGGGAAGTCGGTGGGGCCGCTGAAGCTTTCTTT. It codes for CATSRGEVGGAAEAFF.